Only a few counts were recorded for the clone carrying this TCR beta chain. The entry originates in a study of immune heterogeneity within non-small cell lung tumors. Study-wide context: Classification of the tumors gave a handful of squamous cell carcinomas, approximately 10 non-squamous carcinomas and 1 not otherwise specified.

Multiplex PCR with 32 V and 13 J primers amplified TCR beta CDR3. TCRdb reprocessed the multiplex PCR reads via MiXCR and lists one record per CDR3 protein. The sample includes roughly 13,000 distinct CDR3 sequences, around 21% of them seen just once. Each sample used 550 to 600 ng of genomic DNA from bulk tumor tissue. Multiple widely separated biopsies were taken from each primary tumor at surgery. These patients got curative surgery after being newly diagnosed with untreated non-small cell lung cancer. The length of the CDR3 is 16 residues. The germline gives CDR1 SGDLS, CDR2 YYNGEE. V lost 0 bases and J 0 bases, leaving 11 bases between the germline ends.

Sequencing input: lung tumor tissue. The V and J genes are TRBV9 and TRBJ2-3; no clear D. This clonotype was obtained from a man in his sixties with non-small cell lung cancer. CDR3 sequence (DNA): TGTGCCAGCAGCGTAGGGTTGGCGGTTAGCACAGATACGCAGTATTTT. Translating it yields CASSVGLAVSTDTQYF.